What follows are 20 T cell receptor beta chains derived from one specimen sequenced in a study of PD-1 blockade in classical Hodgkin lymphoma. Method: immunoSEQ multiplex PCR; TCRdb's copy keeps in-frame clones and lacks some. The sample contains about 51,000 clones, 80% of which appear only once. This sample's time point: cycle 4 day 1 (C4D1), after 6 weeks of nivolumab. Each and every patient relapsed after autologous stem cell transplantation, and patients got differing brentuximab vedotin exposure. The material was peripheral blood mononuclear cells (PBMCs), obtained before the fourth cycle of nivolumab. These TCRs come from a human donor with classical Hodgkin lymphoma.

This clone was seen a few times. V gene TRBV7-2 combines with J gene TRBJ2-1; D is unclear. Germline CDR1 and CDR2: SGHTA and FQGNSA. The CDR3 has 14 residues. Trimming shortened V by 0 bases and J by 9 bases, and 12 bases separated the two germline ends. CDR3 amino acids: CASSLAVAAPEQFF. The CDR3 region has the DNA TGTGCCAGCAGCTTAGCGGTAGCAGCTCCTGAGCAGTTCTTC.

V gene TRBV7-3 combines with J gene TRBJ2-2; D not resolved. CDR3 length: 14 residues. The V gene's germline CDR1 is SGHTA and CDR2 FQGTGA. V was clipped by 1 base and J by 4 bases, with 7 bases between them. CDR3 in amino acids: CASSLSRATGELFF. The CDR3 DNA reads as TGTGCCAGCAGCTTAAGTAGGGCCACCGGGGAGCTGTTTTTT.

The V call is TRBV5-1, the J call TRBJ2-1, with 8 bases lining up with TRBD2. From germline, CDR1 is SGHRS and CDR2 YFSETQ. The CDR3 extends over 16 amino acids. Unmatched junction bases numbered 11, after V lost 0 bases and J lost 9 bases. CDR3 region: CASSLGPSGPTSEQFF. The DNA of the CDR3 is TGCGCCAGCAGCTTGGGGCCTAGCGGGCCCACAAGTGAGCAGTTCTTC.

The J gene is TRBJ2-2, the V gene TRBV7-9; D remains ambiguous. The CDR3 covers 12 residues. The V gene lost 2 bases and the J gene lost 7 bases, with 5 bases spanning the gap. Germline V gene data show CDR1 as SEHNR and CDR2 as FQNEAQ (reference sequence). CDR3 DNA sequence: TGTGCCAGCAGCTTACCGGGCGGGGAGCTGTTTTTT. Its translation is CASSLPGGELFF.

V gene TRBV7-9 combines with J gene TRBJ1-1; TRBD1 is a possible D gene (6 bases). CDR3 length: 18 residues. The V gene lost 1 base and the J gene lost 8 bases, with 26 bases spanning the gap. Germline CDR1 is SEHNR and CDR2 is FQNEAQ (reference sequence). The CDR3 here is CASSLEGGSRGGIREAFF. The CDR3 bases are TGTGCCAGCAGCTTAGAGGGAGGCAGCAGGGGCGGAATCAGGGAAGCTTTCTTT.

This clone was seen only a few times. This chain links TRBV5-1 with TRBJ2-5, with TRBD1 matching over 7 bases. Trimming took 5 bases from V and 5 from J; bases not matched to a gene: 12. The germline CDR1 and CDR2 sequences are SGHRS and YFSETQ. The CDR3 has 15 amino acids. This CDR3 is CASRATGDIGETQYF. As DNA, the CDR3 is TGCGCCAGCAGGGCAACAGGGGATATCGGGGAGACCCAGTACTTC.

The table lists this clone with a few counts. The chain couples TRBV29-1 to TRBJ1-1; tentatively, D is TRBD1 (5 bases). The CDR3 is 14 amino acids. Trimming took off 7 bases at V and 1 base at J, with 16 bases between the two ends. Per the germline V gene, CDR1 is SQVTM and CDR2 is ANQGSEA. CDR3 protein: CSGKGGAGNTEAFF. The CDR3 coding sequence is TGCAGCGGGAAGGGAGGGGCCGGGAACACTGAAGCTTTCTTT.

The V and J genes are TRBV18 and TRBJ1-1, with TRBD1 matching over 7 bases. Germline lookup yields CDR1 KGHSH and CDR2 LQKENI. The CDR3 spans 17 residues. J was trimmed by 1 base and V by 3 bases; bases with no gene match: 11. The CDR3 bases are TGTGCCAGCTCACCTTCGACGACAGGGTCGAGGAACACTGAAGCTTTCTTT. The encoded protein is CASSPSTTGSRNTEAFF.

The chain uses TRBV6-6 and TRBJ2-5, with D tentatively TRBD2 (6 bases). Germline CDR1 MNHNY, CDR2 SVGAGI (reference sequence). The CDR3 totals 15 residues. Trimming shortened V by 1 base and J by 5 bases, and 14 bases separated the two germline ends. CDR3 loop: CASSYWLSRGETQYF. As DNA, the CDR3 is TGTGCCAGCAGTTACTGGCTTTCACGGGGGGAGACCCAGTACTTC.

This rearrangement joins TRBV7-3 to TRBJ1-2; D is possibly TRBD1 (6 bases). Per germline, CDR1 SGHTA and CDR2 FQGTGA. V was trimmed by 1 base and J by 6 bases, leaving 12 bases between them. The CDR3 extends over 14 amino acids. CDR3 protein: CASSLNSGADGYTF. As DNA, the CDR3 is TGTGCCAGCAGCTTAAATTCAGGGGCGGATGGCTACACCTTC.

This chain links TRBV11-3 with TRBJ1-2, with D possibly TRBD1 on 5 matching bases. This CDR3 has 14 amino acids. Trimming took 4 bases from V and 7 from J, leaving 16 bases between them. Germline-derived CDR1 and CDR2 are SGHNT and YENEEA. CDR3 DNA sequence: TGTGCCAGCAGCTCCCCGGCCGGGGGGGGTGGCTACACCTTC. As protein: CASSSPAGGGGYTF.

The CDR3 sequence: CAWSEWGPDTQYF. Written as DNA, the CDR3 is TGTGCCTGGAGCGAATGGGGGCCAGATACGCAGTATTTT. The chain carries TRBV30 and TRBJ2-3; D possibly corresponds to TRBD1 (6 bases). The length of the CDR3 is 13 residues. Germline V gene sequence: CDR1 GTSNPN, CDR2 SVGIG (reference sequence). V shed 3 bases and J shed 4 bases, with 11 bases lying between them.

The chain links TRBV4-2 to TRBJ2-2; 7 bases fit TRBD1. J gave up 4 bases and V 1 base, and 3 bases lay outside the gene matches. The germline V gene has CDR1 LGHNA and CDR2 YNFKEQ. This CDR3 comprises 15 residues. This CDR3 is CASSQGTGTTGELFF. The CDR3 DNA sequence: TGTGCCAGCAGCCAAGGGACAGGAACCACCGGGGAGCTGTTTTTT.

This chain joins TRBV2 and TRBJ2-3, with 7 bases fitting TRBD1. The CDR3 length is 14 residues. The junction had 3 bases not matched to a gene; V was cut back by 4 bases and J by 2 bases. Germline CDR1 reads SNHLY; CDR2 reads FYNNEI. The DNA for the CDR3 is TGTGCCAGCAGTGGAGGGGGCAACACAGATACGCAGTATTTT. It yields the protein CASSGGGNTDTQYF.

This clone has more than one count but fewer than ten. The chain recombines TRBV6-1 with TRBJ1-5; D gene ambiguous. Looked up from germline, CDR1 is MNHNS and CDR2 is SASEGT. The CDR3 loop spans 14 amino acids. With 5 bases removed from V and 1 base from J, the gap between germline ends came to 9 bases. Here the CDR3 reads CASSSEGSNQPQHF. CDR3 DNA sequence: TGTGCCAGCAGTTCTGAGGGAAGCAATCAGCCCCAGCATTTT.

This clone was detected once. The chain carries TRBV6-6 and TRBJ2-3, with 9 bases identical to TRBD2. CDR1 is MNHNY and CDR2 is SVGAGI in the germline V gene (reference sequence). With 7 bases clipped from V and 0 bases from J, the junction kept 8 bases outside the gene matches. CDR3 length: 16 residues. The CDR3 spells CASTRGGAASTDTQYF. The DNA of the CDR3 is TGTGCCAGCACTCGCGGGGGGGCCGCCAGCACAGATACGCAGTATTTT.

The gene calls are TRBV2 and TRBJ2-1; TRBD2 agrees at 14 bases. J was trimmed by 11 bases and V by 4 bases; bases with no gene match: 7. Germline V CDR1 and CDR2: SNHLY, FYNNEI. CDR3 length equals 15 residues. This CDR3 reads CASSAGTSGGGKQFF. The CDR3 nucleotides are TGTGCCAGCAGTGCTGGGACTAGCGGGGGAGGCAAGCAGTTCTTC.

The chain has TRBV11-2 and TRBJ2-2, with D perhaps matching TRBD1 (6 bases). The CDR3 is made up of 15 amino acids. The germline CDR1 and CDR2 sequences are SGHAT and FQNNGV. The V end lost 4 bases, the J end lost 7 bases, and 16 bases lay between the germline ends. CDR3 region: CASSSKQGHSGELFF. As DNA, the CDR3 is TGTGCCAGCAGCTCGAAACAGGGTCATAGCGGGGAGCTGTTTTTT.

The V and J genes are TRBV6-5 and TRBJ1-2, with D perhaps TRBD1 (5 bases). CDR1 and CDR2 (germline): MNHEY, SVGAGI. The length of the CDR3 is 16 residues. The germline V and J ends were trimmed by 3 bases and 3 bases, with 17 bases remaining between them. In DNA form, the CDR3 reads TGTGCCAGCAGTTATTATTGGCCCCAGGGTCACTATGGCTACACCTTC. Translation gives CASSYYWPQGHYGYTF.

The chain employs TRBV6-1 and TRBJ1-3; possible D gene TRBD1, 5 bases. This CDR3 is built from 15 residues. Germline CDR1 MNHNS, CDR2 SASEGT. Deletions cut 4 bases from V and 6 bases from J, with 16 bases between. CDR3 in DNA: TGTGCCAGCAGTGCCCGGGCAGGGCTGATAAACACCATATATTTT. This encodes CASSARAGLINTIYF.